Sequencing of this T cell receptor beta chain was carried out in a study of human T cells and chemical hapten exposure. The library attached unique molecular identifiers to individual cDNA molecules. TCRdb passed the RACE reads through MiXCR, listing each CDR3 protein once. The sample lists over 70,000 distinct CDR3 sequences, 12% to 15% occurring once. As to time point: pre-sensitization, week 0. Treatment here: therapeutic diphenylcyclopropenone sensitization with weekly scalp DPC. The sequence came from a woman in her forties or fifties with alopecia areata. Some clones in this sample may be carry-over from other donors' samples. This specimen consisted of whole blood, obtained in connection with sensitization to the hapten diphenylcyclopropenone (DPC).

The CDR3 spells CASSLTTGRYEQYF. CDR3 coding DNA: TGTGCCAGCAGCTTAACTACCGGACGATACGAGCAGTACTTC. V is TRBV7-2 and J is TRBJ2-7; D gene unclear. V shed 2 bases and J shed 4 bases, with 12 bases lying between them. The CDR3 consists of 14 residues. Germline assignment: CDR1 SGHTA and CDR2 FQGNSA.